Sequencing of this T cell receptor beta chain was carried out in a study of CD8+CD57+ T cells in acquired aplastic anemia. The CDR3 sequence is 15 residues long. Germline V gene lookup returns CDR1 SGDLS and CDR2 YYNGEE. Points on this clonotype: A read error may account for a junction end that differs from germline.

Investigators profiled TCR beta VDJ and CDR3 from genomic DNA template. TCRdb recomputed calls from the reads with MiXCR, one row per CDR3 protein. The repertoire holds 400,000 to 450,000 distinct CDR3 sequences, with 55% to 75% as singletons. Sequencing was carried out using sorted CD4+, CD8+, or CD8+CD57+ T cells (not recorded which) from PBMCs. This rearrangement joins TRBV9 to TRBJ2-5, with D possibly being TRBD1 or TRBD2 (5 bases each). The TCR originated in a human donor in good health, serving as a control. For the CDR3, the DNA is TGTGCCACCAGCAGAGGGCTGAGGGACGATGAGCCCCAGTACTTC. This gives the protein CATSRGLRDDEPQYF.